Given below is one T cell receptor (beta chain) in context. Its antigen is not identified. CDR3 length: 14 amino acids. Germline CDR1 SGDLS, CDR2 YYNGEE. This sample is part of a study of T cell repertoires in ileal Crohn's disease. Study-wide findings and caveats: Endoscopic recurrence occurred in every patient whose clonality exceeded 26.8%. Active smokers at surgery had more clonal expansions than non-smokers.

The data were produced by immunoSEQ multiplex PCR, yet TCRdb's version contains in-frame clones alone and is incomplete. The sample contains roughly 6,600 clones, almost 95% of which appear only once. What was sequenced was ileal tissue. J is TRBJ2-5 and V is TRBV9; possibly TRBD1 for D (6 bases). Near its end, the DNA agrees better with TRBJ2-7, so the J call may be wrong. The source is an adult with Crohn's disease. The CDR3 sequence is CASSSGQSSYEQYF. The CDR3 region has the DNA TGTGCCAGCAGCTCGGGACAAAGCTCCTACGAGCAGTACTTC.